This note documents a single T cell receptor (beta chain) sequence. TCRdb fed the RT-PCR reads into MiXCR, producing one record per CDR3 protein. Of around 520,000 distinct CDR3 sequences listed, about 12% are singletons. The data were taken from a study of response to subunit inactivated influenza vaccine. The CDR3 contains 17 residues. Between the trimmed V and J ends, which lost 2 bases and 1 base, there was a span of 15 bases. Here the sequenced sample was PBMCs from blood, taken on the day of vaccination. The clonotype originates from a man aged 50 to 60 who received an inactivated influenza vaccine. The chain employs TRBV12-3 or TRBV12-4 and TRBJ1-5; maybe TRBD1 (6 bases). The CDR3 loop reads CASSLWTGAGSNQPQHF. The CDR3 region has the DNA TGTGCCAGCAGTTTATGGACGGGGGCGGGGAGCAATCAGCCCCAGCATTTT.